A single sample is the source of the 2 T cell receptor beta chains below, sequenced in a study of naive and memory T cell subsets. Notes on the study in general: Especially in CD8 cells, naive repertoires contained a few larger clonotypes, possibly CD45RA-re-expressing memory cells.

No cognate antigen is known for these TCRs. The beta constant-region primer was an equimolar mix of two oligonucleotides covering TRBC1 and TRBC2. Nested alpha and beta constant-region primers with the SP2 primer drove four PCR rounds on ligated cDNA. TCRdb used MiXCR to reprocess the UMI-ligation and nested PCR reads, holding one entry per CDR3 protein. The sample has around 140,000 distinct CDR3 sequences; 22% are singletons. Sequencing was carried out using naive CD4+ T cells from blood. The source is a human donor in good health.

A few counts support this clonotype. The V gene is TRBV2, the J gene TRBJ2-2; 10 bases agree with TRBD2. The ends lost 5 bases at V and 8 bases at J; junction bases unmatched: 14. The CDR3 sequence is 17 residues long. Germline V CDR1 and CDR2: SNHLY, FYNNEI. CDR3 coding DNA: TGTGCCAGCAGTTTCGCTCCGGGACTAGCGCCCGGGGGGGAGCTGTTTTTT. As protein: CASSFAPGLAPGGELFF.

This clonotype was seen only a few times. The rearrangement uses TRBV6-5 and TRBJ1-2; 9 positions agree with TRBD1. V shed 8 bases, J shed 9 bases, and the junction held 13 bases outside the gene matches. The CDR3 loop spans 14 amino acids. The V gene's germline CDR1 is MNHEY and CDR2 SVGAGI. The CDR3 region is CASCSPGDRERYTF. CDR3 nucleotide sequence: TGTGCCAGCTGCTCCCCCGGGGACAGGGAACGCTACACCTTC.